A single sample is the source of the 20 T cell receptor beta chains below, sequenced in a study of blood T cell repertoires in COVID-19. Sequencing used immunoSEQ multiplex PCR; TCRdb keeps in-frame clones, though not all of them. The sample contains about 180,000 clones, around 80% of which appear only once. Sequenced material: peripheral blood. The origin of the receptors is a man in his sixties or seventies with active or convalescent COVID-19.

The CDR3 protein is CASREGQSYGYTF. CDR3 nucleotides: TGCGCCAGCCGCGAGGGACAGTCCTATGGCTACACCTTC. The chain couples TRBV5-1 to TRBJ1-2, with TRBD1 identical over 7 bases. CDR1 is SGHRS, CDR2 YFSETQ, per germline. V was clipped by 7 bases and J by 4 bases; unmatched bases: 7. The CDR3 sequence is 13 residues long.

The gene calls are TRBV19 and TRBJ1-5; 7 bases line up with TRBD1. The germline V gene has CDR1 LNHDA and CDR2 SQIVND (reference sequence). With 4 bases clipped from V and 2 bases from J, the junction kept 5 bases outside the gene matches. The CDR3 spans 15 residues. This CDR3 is CASSTPGGRNQPQHF. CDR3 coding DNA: TGTGCCAGTAGTACACCAGGGGGGCGCAATCAGCCCCAGCATTTT.

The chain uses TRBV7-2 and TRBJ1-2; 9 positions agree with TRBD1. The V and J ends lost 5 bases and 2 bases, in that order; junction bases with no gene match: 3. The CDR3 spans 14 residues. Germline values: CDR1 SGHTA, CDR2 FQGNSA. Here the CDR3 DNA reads TGTGCCAGCAGCATCGGACAGGGGAACTATGGCTACACCTTC. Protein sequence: CASSIGQGNYGYTF.

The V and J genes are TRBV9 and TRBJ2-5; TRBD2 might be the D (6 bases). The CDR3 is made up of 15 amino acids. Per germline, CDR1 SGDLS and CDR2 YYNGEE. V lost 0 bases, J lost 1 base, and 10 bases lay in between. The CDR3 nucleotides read TGTGCCAGCAGCGTAGGGGGGGTTTTCCAAGAGACCCAGTACTTC. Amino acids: CASSVGGVFQETQYF.

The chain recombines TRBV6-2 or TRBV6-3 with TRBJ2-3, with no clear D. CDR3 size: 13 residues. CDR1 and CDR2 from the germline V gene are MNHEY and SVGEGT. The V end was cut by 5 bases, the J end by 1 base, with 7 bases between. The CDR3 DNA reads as TGTGCCAGCAGTGGAGTTGGCACAGATACGCAGTATTTT. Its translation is CASSGVGTDTQYF.

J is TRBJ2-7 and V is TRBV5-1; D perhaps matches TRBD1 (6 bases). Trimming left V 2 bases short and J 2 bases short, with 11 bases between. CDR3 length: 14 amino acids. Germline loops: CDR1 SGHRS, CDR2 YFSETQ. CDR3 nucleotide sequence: TGCGCCAGCAGCTTTCGGACAGAACCCTACGAGCAGTACTTC. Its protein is CASSFRTEPYEQYF.

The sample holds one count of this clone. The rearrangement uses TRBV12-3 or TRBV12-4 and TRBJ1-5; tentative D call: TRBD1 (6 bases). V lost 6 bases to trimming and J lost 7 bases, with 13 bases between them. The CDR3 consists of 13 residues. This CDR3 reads CASSDHRVQPQHF. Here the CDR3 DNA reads TGTGCCAGCAGCGACCACAGGGTCCAGCCCCAGCATTTT.

The CDR3: CASSFGEGTEAFF. CDR3 nucleotides: TGTGCCAGCAGCTTCGGGGAAGGCACTGAAGCTTTCTTT. V is TRBV11-2 and J is TRBJ1-1; D is ambiguous. V lost 3 bases and J 4 bases, leaving 9 bases between the germline ends. CDR1 SGHAT and CDR2 FQNNGV come from the germline V gene. The CDR3 length is 13 residues.

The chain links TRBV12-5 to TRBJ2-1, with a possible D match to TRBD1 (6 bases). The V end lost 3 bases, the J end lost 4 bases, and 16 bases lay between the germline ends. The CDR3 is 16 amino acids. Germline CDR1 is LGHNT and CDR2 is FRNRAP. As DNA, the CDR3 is TGTGCTAGTGGTTTCGGAACCGGGACAACATACAATGAGCAGTTCTTC. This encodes CASGFGTGTTYNEQFF.

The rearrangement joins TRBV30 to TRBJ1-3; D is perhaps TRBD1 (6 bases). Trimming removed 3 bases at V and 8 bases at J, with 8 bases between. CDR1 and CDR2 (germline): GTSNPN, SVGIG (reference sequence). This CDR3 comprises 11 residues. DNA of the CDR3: TGTGCCTGGAGGGGGGCGTACACCATATATTTT. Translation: CAWRGAYTIYF.

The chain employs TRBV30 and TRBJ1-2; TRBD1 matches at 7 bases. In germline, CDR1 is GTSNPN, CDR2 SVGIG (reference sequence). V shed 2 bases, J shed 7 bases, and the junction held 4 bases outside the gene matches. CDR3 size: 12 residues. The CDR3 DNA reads TGTGCCTGGAGTTCGGCAGGGGGTGGCTACACCTTC. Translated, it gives CAWSSAGGGYTF.

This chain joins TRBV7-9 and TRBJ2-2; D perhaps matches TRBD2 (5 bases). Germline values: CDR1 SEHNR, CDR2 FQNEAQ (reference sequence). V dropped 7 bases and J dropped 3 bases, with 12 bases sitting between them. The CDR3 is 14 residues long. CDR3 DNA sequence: TGTGCCAGCAAACGGGGAATCGACACCGGGGAGCTGTTTTTT. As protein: CASKRGIDTGELFF. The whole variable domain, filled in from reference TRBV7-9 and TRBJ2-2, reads DTGVSQNPRHKITKRGQNVTFRCDPISEHNRLYWYRQTLGQGPEFLTYFQNEAQLEKSRLLSDRFSAERPKGSFSTLEIQRTEQGDSAMYLCASKRGIDTGELFFGEGSRLTVL.

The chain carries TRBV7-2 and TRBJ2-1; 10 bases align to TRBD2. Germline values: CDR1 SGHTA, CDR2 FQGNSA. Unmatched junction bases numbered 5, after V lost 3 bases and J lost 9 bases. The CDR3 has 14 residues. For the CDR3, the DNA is TGTGCCAGCAGCTTCCTAGCGGGAGAAAGTGAGCAGTTCTTC. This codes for CASSFLAGESEQFF.

The CDR3 protein is CASSYTGGGKLFF. Written as DNA, the CDR3 is TGTGCCAGCAGTTACACGGGGGGTGGGAAACTGTTTTTT. The J gene is TRBJ1-4, the V gene TRBV6-5; tentatively, D is TRBD1 (5 bases). The CDR3 has 13 residues. Trimming left V 2 bases short and J 11 bases short, with 12 bases between. The germline CDR1 and CDR2 sequences are MNHEY and SVGAGI.

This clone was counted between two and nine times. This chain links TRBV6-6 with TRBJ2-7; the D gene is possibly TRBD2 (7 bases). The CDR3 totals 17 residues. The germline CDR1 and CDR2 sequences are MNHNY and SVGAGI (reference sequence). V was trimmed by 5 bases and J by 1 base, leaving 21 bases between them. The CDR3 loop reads CASSPEWGGGQSYEQYF. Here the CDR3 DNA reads TGTGCCAGCAGTCCCGAGTGGGGCGGGGGCCAATCCTACGAGCAGTACTTC.

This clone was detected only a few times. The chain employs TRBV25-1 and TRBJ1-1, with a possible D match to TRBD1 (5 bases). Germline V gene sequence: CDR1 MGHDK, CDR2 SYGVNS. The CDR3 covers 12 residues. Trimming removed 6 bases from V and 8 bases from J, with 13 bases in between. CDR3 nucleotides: TGTGCCAGCAGGGGGCGGGGGGAGGAAGCTTTCTTT. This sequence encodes CASRGRGEEAFF.

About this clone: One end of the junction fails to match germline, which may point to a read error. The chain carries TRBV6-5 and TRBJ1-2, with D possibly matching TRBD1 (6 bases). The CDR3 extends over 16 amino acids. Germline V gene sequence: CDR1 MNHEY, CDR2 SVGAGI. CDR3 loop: CASSYLIARGGNGYTF. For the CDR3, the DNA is TGTGCCAGCAGCTACTTAATCGCTCGAGGGGGAAATGGCTACACCTTC.

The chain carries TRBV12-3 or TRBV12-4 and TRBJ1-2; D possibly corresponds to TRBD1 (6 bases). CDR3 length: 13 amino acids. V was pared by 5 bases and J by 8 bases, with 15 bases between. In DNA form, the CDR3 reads TGTGCCAGCAGTAGGGGGGGCGGGGCCGGCTACACCTTC. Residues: CASSRGGGAGYTF.

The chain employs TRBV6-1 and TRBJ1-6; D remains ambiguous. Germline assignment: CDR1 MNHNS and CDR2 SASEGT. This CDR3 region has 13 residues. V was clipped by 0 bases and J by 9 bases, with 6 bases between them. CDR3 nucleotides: TGTGCCAGCAGTGAAGCTCCGAGTTCACCCCTCCACTTT. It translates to CASSEAPSSPLHF.

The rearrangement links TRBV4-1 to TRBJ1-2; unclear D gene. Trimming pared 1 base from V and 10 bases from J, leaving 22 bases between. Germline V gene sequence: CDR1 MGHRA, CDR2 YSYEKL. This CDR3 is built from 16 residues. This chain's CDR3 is CASSQARGGPMETYTF. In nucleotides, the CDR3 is TGCGCCAGCAGCCAAGCTCGGGGAGGGCCGATGGAAACCTACACCTTC.